These T cell receptor beta chains were read from a single sample in a study of blood T cell repertoires in COVID-19. Method: immunoSEQ multiplex PCR; TCRdb's copy keeps in-frame clones and lacks some. The profile shows roughly 100,000 clones, approximately 84% of them singletons. Sequencing was performed on peripheral blood. The receptors stem from a human donor in a cohort sampled during active COVID-19. The CDR3 runs from the conserved cysteine through the conserved F or W. A D gene is named only where the DNA matches it firmly. Rows give clone size only sometimes, using once, few, many, or a class for an expanded clone.

V	D	J	size	CDR3	DNA
TRBV5-1	TRBD1	TRBJ2-1	NA	CASSLVPQTGSSYNEQFF	TGCGCCAGCAGCTTGGTGCCACAGACAGGGAGCTCCTACAATGAGCAGTTCTTC
TRBV7-9	TRBD1	TRBJ2-3	NA	CASSAQGPDTQYF	TGTGCCAGCAGCGCACAGGGGCCAGATACGCAGTATTTT
TRBV18	NA	TRBJ1-3	NA	CASSPTSLSGNTIYF	TGTGCCAGCTCACCAACCAGTCTCTCTGGAAACACCATATATTTT
TRBV9	TRBD2	TRBJ2-7	NA	CASSPTSGPSWKVGEQYF	TGTGCCAGCAGCCCTACTAGCGGGCCAAGCTGGAAGGTGGGGGAGCAGTACTTC
TRBV24-1	NA	TRBJ2-5	NA	CATSGLLGTGETQYF	TGTGCCACCAGTGGTCTGCTGGGGACTGGGGAGACCCAGTACTTC
TRBV11-3	NA	TRBJ2-3	NA	CASSLGPFRRDTQYF	TGTGCCAGCAGCTTAGGTCCCTTCCGTCGAGATACGCAGTATTTT
TRBV5-4	NA	TRBJ1-2	few	CASSLVAGNGYTF	TGTGCCAGCAGCTTGGTGGCAGGAAACGGCTACACCTTC
TRBV28	NA	TRBJ1-5	NA	CASSPGHPNQPQHF	TGTGCCAGCAGTCCGGGACATCCCAATCAGCCCCAGCATTTT
TRBV5-6	TRBD1	TRBJ2-7	NA	CASSLGQGFYEQYF	TGTGCCAGCAGCTTAGGACAGGGATTCTACGAGCAGTACTTC
TRBV12-3/TRBV12-4	NA	TRBJ1-1	NA	CASSLALMTEAFF	TGTGCCAGCAGTTTAGCGCTAATGACTGAAGCTTTCTTT
TRBV5-1	NA	TRBJ1-1	NA	CASSLDVYTEAFF	TGCGCCAGCAGCTTGGATGTCTACACTGAAGCTTTCTTT
TRBV28	NA	TRBJ2-2	NA	CASRGGDSDKDTGELFF	TGTGCCAGCAGGGGTGGAGACAGCGATAAGGACACCGGGGAGCTGTTTTTT
TRBV2	TRBD2	TRBJ2-1	NA	CANQAGRGANEQFF	TGTGCCAACCAAGCGGGAAGAGGGGCCAATGAGCAGTTCTTC
TRBV24-1	NA	TRBJ2-1	NA	CATSDLGTVPPNEQFF	TGTGCCACCAGTGATTTGGGTACAGTTCCCCCCAATGAGCAGTTCTTC
TRBV27	TRBD2	TRBJ2-1	NA	CASSLFLAGGHNEQFF	TGTGCCAGCAGTTTATTTCTAGCGGGGGGACACAATGAGCAGTTCTTC
TRBV5-1	TRBD1	TRBJ2-1	NA	CASSKGQGNVNEQFF	TGCGCCAGCAGCAAGGGACAGGGGAACGTCAATGAGCAGTTCTTC
TRBV6-5	NA	TRBJ1-4	few	CASSYGRGRGKLFF	TGTGCCAGCAGTTACGGGCGGGGCCGAGGAAAACTGTTTTTT
TRBV4-2	TRBD2	TRBJ2-1	NA	CASSRQGLAGFSSYNEQFF	TGTGCCAGCAGCCGCCAAGGACTAGCGGGCTTTAGCTCCTACAATGAGCAGTTCTTC
TRBV7-9	NA	TRBJ1-3	few	CASSSGTTSSGNTIYF	TGTGCCAGCAGCTCCGGGACAACGAGCTCTGGAAACACCATATATTTT
TRBV4-2	TRBD1	TRBJ2-2	NA	CASSQGDREAGELFF	TGTGCCAGCAGCCAAGGGGACAGGGAAGCCGGGGAGCTGTTTTTT
TRBV3-1/TRBV3-2	NA	TRBJ1-6	NA	CASSPITFTARSYNSPLHF	TGTGCCAGCAGCCCAATCACATTCACAGCCAGATCCTATAATTCACCCCTCCACTTT
TRBV3-1/TRBV3-2	NA	TRBJ2-7	NA	CASSFSNRAVRSEYEQYF	TGTGCCAGCAGCTTTTCGAACAGGGCGGTACGTTCTGAATACGAGCAGTACTTC
TRBV9	TRBD1	TRBJ2-5	NA	CASQGAGETQYF	TGTGCCAGTCAGGGGGCCGGGGAGACCCAGTACTTC
TRBV7-8	TRBD1	TRBJ2-5	NA	CASSVGQGARWEETQYF	TGTGCCAGCAGCGTCGGACAGGGGGCGCGCTGGGAGGAGACCCAGTACTTC